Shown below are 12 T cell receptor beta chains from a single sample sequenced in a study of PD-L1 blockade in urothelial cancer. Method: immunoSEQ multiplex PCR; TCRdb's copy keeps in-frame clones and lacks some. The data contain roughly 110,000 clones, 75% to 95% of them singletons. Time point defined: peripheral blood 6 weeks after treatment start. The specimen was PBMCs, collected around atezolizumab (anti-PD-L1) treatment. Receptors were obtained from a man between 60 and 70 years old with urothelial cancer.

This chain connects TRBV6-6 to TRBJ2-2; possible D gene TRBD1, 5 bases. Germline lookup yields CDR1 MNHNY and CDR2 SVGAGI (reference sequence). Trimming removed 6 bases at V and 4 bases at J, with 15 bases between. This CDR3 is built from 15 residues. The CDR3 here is CASRPPLQGTGELFF. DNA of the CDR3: TGTGCCAGCAGGCCCCCCTTGCAGGGCACCGGGGAGCTGTTTTTT.

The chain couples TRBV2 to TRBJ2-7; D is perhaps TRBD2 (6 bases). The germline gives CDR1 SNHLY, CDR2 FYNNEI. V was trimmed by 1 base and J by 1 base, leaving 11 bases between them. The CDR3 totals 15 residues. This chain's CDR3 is CASSEVGLHSYEQYF. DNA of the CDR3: TGTGCCAGCAGTGAAGTGGGACTCCATTCCTACGAGCAGTACTTC. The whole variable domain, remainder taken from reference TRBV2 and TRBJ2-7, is EPEVTQTPSHQVTQMGQEVILRCVPISNHLYFYWYRQILGQKVEFLVSFYNNEISEKSEIFDDQFSVERPDGSNFTLKIRSTKLEDSAMYFCASSEVGLHSYEQYFGPGTRLTVT.

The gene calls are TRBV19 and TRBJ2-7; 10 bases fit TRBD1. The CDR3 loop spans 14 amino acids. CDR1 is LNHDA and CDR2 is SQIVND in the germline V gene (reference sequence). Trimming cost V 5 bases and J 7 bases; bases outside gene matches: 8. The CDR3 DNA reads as TGTGCCAGTAGTCCCGGGACAGGGGTTTTGGAGCAGTACTTC. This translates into CASSPGTGVLEQYF.

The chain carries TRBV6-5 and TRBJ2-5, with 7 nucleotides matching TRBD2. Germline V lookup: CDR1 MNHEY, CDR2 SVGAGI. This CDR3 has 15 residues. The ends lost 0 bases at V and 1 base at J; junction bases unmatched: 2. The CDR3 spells CASSYSGGIQETQYF. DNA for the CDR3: TGTGCCAGCAGTTACTCCGGGGGGATCCAAGAGACCCAGTACTTC.

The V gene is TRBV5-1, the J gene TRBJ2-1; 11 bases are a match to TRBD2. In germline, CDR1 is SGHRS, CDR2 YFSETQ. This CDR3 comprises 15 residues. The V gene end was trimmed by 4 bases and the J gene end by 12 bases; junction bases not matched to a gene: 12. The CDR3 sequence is CASSEGLAGGIGQFF. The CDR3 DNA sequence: TGCGCCAGCAGCGAAGGACTAGCGGGCGGCATCGGGCAGTTCTTC.

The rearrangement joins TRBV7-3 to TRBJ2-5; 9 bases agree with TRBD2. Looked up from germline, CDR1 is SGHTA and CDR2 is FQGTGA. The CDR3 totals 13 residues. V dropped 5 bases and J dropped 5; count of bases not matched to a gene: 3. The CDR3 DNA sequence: TGTGCCAGCAGCAAGGGACTAGCCGAGACCCAGTACTTC. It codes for CASSKGLAETQYF.

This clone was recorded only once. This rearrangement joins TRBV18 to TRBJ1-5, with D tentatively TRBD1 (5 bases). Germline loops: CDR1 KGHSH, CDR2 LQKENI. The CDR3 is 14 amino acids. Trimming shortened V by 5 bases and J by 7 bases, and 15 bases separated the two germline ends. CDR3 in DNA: TGTGCCAGCTCAGACCGAGGAGGGGAACAGCCCCAGCATTTT. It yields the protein CASSDRGGEQPQHF. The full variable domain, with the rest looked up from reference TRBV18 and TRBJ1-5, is NAGVMQNPRHLVRRRGQEARLRCSPMKGHSHVYWYRQLPEEGLKFMVYLQKENIIDESGMPKERFSAEFPKEGPSILRIQQVVRGDSAAYFCASSDRGGEQPQHFGDGTRLSIL.

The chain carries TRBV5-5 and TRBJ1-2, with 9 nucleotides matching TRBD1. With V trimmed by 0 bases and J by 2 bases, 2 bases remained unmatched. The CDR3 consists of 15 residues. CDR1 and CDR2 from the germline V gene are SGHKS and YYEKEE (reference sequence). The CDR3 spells CASSLGGQGNYGYTF. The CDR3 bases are TGTGCCAGCAGCTTGGGTGGACAGGGGAACTATGGCTACACCTTC.

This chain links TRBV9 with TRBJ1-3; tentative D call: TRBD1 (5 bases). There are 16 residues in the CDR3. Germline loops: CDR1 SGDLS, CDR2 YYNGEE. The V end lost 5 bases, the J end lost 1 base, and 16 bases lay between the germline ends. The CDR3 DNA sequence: TGTGCCAGCAGGGAAAGTCGCAGGGTGTCTGGAAACACCATATATTTT. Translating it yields CASRESRRVSGNTIYF.

CDR3 sequence reads: CAWSPGEETQYF. The DNA for the CDR3 is TGTGCCTGGAGCCCTGGGGAGGAGACCCAGTACTTC. V gene TRBV30 combines with J gene TRBJ2-5; tentative D call: TRBD2 (5 bases). The CDR3 is 12 residues long. The V end was cut by 3 bases, the J end by 5 bases, with 10 bases between. Germline V gene data show CDR1 as GTSNPN and CDR2 as SVGIG (reference sequence).

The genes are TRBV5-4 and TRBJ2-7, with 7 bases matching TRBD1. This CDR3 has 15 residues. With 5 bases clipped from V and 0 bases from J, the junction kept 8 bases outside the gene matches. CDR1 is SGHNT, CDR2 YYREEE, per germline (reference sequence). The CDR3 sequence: CASSRTGSLSYEQYF. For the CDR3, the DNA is TGTGCCAGCAGTCGGACAGGTTCGCTCTCCTACGAGCAGTACTTC.

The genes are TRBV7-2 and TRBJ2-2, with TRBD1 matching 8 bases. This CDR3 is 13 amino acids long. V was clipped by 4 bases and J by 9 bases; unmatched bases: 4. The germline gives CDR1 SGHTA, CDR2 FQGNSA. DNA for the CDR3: TGTGCCAGCAGCTCCACAGGGGGATGGGAGCTGTTTTTT. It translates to CASSSTGGWELFF.